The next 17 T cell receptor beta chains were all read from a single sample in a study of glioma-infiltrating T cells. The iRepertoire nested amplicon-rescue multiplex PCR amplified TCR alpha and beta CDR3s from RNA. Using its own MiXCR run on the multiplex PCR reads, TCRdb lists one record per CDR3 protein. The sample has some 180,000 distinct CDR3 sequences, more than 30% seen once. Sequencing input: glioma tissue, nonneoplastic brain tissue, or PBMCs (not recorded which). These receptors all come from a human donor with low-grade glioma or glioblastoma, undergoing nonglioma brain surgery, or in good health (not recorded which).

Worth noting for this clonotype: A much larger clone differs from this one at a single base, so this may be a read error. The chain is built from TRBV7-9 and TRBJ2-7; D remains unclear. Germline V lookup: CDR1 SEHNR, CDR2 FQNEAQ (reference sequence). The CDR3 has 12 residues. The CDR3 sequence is CASSFAVYEQHF. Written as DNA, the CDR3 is TGTGCCAGCAGCTTCGCCGTTTACGAGCAGCACTTC.

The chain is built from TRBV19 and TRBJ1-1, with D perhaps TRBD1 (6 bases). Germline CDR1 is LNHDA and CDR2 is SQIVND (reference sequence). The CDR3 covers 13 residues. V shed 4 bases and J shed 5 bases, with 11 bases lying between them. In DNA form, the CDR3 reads TGTGCCAGTAGTAGGGACATGGATACTGAAGCTTTCTTT. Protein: CASSRDMDTEAFF.

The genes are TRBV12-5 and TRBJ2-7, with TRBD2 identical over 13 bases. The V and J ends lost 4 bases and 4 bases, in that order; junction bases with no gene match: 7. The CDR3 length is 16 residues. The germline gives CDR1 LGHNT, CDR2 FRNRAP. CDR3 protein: CASGWGTSGIVYEQYF. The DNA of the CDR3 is TGTGCTAGTGGTTGGGGGACTAGCGGGATTGTGTACGAGCAGTACTTC.

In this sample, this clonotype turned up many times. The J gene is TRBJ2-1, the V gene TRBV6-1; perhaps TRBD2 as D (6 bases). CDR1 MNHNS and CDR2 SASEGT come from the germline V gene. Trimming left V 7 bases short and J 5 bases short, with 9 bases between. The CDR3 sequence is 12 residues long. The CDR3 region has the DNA TGTGCCAGCAATCGGGAGCACAATGAGCAGTTCTTC. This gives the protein CASNREHNEQFF.

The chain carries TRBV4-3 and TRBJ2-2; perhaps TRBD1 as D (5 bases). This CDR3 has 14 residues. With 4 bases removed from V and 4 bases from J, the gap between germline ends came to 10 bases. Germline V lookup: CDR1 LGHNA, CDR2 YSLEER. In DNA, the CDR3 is TGCGCCAGCAGCCGACAGACGACCACCGGGGAGCTGTTTTTT. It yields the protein CASSRQTTTGELFF.

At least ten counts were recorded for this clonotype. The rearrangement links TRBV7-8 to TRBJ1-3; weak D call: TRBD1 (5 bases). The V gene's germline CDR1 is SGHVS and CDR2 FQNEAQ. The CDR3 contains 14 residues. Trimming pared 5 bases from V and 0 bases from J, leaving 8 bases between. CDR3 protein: CASSRGDSGNTIYF. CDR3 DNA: TGTGCCAGCAGCCGGGGGGACTCTGGAAACACCATATATTTT.

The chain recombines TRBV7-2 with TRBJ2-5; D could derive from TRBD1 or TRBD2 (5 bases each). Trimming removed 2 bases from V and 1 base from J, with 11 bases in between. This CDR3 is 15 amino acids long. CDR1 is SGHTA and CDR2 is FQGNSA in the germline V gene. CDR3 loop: CASSLTRGPQETQYF. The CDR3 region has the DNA TGTGCCAGCAGCTTAACTAGGGGCCCCCAAGAGACCCAGTACTTC.

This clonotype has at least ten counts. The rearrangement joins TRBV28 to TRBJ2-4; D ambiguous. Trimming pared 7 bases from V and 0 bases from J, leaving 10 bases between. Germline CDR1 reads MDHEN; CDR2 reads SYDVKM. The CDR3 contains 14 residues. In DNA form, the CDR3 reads TGTGCCAGCACCCTGGGGTTAGCCAAAAACATTCAGTACTTC. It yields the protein CASTLGLAKNIQYF.

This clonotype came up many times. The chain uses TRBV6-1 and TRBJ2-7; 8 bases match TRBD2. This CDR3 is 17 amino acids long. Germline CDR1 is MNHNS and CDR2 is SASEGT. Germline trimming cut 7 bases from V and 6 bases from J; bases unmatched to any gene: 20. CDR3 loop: CASTGWSSGSGKFEQYF. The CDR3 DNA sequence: TGTGCCAGCACCGGGTGGTCGAGTGGTAGCGGGAAATTCGAGCAGTACTTC.

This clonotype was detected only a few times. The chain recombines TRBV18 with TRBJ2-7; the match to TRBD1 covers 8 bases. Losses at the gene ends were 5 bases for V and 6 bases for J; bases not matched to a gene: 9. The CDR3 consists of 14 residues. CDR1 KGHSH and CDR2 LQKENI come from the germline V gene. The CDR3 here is CASSTTGTGLEQYF. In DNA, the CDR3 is TGTGCCAGCTCAACTACCGGGACAGGACTCGAGCAGTACTTC.

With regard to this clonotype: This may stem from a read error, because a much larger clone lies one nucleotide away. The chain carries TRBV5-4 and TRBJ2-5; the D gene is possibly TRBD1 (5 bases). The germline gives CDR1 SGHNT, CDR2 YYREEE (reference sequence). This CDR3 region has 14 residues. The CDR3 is CASSLARGQETRYF. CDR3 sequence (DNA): TGTGCCAGCAGCTTGGCGAGAGGACAAGAGACCCGGTACTTC.

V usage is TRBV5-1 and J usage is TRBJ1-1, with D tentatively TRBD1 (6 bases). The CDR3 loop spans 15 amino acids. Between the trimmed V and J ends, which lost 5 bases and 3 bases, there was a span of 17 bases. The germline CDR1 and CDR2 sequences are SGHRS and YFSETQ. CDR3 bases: TGCGCCAGCAGGGAGAGGCAGGGGAGGGACACTGAAGCTTTCTTT. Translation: CASRERQGRDTEAFF.

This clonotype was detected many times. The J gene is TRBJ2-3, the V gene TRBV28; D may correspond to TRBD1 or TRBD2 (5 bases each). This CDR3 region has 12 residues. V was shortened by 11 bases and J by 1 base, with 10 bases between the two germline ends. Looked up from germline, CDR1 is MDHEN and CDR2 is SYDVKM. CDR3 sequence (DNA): TGTGCCGGGGGTAGCGGCACAGATACGCAGTATTTT. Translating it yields CAGGSGTDTQYF.

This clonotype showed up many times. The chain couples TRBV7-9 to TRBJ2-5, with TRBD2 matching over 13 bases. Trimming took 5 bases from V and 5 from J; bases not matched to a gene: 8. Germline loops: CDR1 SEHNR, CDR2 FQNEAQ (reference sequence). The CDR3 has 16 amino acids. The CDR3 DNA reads TGTGCCAGCAGCACTACTAGCGGGAGGGCCGGGGAGACCCAGTACTTC. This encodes CASSTTSGRAGETQYF.

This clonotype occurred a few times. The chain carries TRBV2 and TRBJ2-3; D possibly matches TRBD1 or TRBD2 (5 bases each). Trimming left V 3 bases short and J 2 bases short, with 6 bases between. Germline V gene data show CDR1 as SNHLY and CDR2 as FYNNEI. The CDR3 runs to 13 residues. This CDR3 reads CASSDGTTDTQYF. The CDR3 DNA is TGTGCCAGCAGTGATGGGACCACAGATACGCAGTATTTT.

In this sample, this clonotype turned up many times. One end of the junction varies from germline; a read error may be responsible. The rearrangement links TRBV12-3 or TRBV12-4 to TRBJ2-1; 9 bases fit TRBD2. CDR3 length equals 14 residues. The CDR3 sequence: CASRLAGAGNEQFF. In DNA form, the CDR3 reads TGTGCCAGCAGGTTAGCGGGAGCGGGGAATGAGCAGTTCTTC.

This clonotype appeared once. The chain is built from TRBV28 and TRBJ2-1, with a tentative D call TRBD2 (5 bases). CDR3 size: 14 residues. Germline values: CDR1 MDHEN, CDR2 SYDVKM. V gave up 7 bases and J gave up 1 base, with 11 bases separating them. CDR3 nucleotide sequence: TGTGCCAGCACCCGGACTTGGTCCTACAATGAGCAGTTCTTC. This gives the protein CASTRTWSYNEQFF.